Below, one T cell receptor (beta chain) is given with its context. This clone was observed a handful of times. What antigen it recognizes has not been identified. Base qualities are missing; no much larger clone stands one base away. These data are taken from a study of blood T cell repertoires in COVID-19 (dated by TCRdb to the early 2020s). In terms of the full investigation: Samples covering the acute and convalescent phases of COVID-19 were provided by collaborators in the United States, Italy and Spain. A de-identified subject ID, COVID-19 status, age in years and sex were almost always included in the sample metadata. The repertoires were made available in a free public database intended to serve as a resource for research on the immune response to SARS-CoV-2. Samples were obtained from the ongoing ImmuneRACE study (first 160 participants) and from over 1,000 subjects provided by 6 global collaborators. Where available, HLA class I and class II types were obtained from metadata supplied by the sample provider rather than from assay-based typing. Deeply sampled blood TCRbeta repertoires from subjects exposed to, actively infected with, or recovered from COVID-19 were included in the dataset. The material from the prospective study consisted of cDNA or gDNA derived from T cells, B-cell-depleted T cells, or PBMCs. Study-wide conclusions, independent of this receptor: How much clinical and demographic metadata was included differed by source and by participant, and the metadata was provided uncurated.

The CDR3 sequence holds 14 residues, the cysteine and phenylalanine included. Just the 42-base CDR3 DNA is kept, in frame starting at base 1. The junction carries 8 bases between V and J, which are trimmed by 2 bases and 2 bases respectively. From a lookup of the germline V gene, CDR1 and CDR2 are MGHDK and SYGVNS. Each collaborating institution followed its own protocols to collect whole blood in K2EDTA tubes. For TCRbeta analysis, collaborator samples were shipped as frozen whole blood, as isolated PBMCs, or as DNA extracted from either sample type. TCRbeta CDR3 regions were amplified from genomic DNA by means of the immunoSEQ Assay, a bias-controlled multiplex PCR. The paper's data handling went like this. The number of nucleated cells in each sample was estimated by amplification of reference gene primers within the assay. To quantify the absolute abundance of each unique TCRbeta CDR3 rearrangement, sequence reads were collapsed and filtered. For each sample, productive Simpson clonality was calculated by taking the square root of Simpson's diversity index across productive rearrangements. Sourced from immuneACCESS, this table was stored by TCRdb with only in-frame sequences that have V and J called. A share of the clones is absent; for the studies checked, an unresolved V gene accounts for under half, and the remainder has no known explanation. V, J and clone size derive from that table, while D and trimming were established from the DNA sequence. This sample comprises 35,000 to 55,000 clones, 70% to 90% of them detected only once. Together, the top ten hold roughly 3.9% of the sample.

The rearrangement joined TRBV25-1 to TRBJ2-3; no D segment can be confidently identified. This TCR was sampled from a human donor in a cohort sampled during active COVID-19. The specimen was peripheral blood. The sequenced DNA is TGTGCCAGCAGTGAAAACTCCTACACAGATACGCAGTATTTT. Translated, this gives CASSENSYTDTQYF.